The 3 T cell receptor beta chains below were found in one sample sequenced in a study of CD8+CD57+ T cells in acquired aplastic anemia. For CDR3 and TCR beta VDJ profiling, genomic DNA was the template used. MiXCR was run by TCRdb on the reads, yielding one entry per CDR3 protein. Found here are around 170,000 distinct CDR3 sequences, roughly 50% of them singletons; the top ten hold 3% to 4%. Whoever was chosen for sequencing had shown CD8+CD57+ cell expansion by flow cytometry. The sample taken for sequencing was sorted CD4+, CD8+, or CD8+CD57+ T cells (not recorded which) from PBMCs. Source of these receptors: a human donor with aplastic anemia.

This clonotype was counted ten times or more. This chain links TRBV6-2 or TRBV6-3 with TRBJ2-5; D not certain. V was pared by 5 bases and J by 7 bases, with 8 bases between. The CDR3 totals 11 residues. Per germline, CDR1 MNHEY and CDR2 SVGEGT. The CDR3 coding sequence is TGTGCCAGCAGTCGGGTCGGGACCCAGTACTTC. Encoded protein: CASSRVGTQYF.

This clonotype appeared once. The CDR3 sequence: CASSVVWTVHEKLFF. The CDR3 DNA is TGTGCCAGCAGCGTAGTTTGGACAGTGCATGAAAAACTGTTTTTT. The chain carries TRBV9 and TRBJ1-4; tentative D call: TRBD1 (6 bases). This CDR3 is built from 15 residues. From germline, CDR1 is SGDLS and CDR2 YYNGEE. V lost 0 bases to trimming and J lost 6 bases, with 12 bases between them. Looking up the rest from reference TRBV9 and TRBJ1-4 gives the full variable domain: DSGVTQTPKHLITATGQRVTLRCSPRSGDLSVYWYQQSLDQGLQFLIQYYNGEERAKGNILERFSAQQFPDLHSELNLSSLELGDSALYFCASSVVWTVHEKLFFGSGTQLSVL.

J is TRBJ2-1 and V is TRBV10-3; D unclear. Trimming shortened V by 3 bases and J by 10 bases, and 10 bases separated the two germline ends. This CDR3 has 12 amino acids. Per the germline V gene, CDR1 is ENHRY and CDR2 is SYGVKD. As DNA, the CDR3 is TGTGCCATCAGTGAAGATAGCTACGAGCAGTTCTTC. Translating gives CAISEDSYEQFF.